The present T cell receptor (beta chain) was sequenced within a study of vaccination effects on CD4 cells after COVID-19. On this clone: Its cognate antigen is unknown.

Generated by immunoSEQ multiplex PCR, the TCRdb table keeps only in-frame clones and is missing some. This table has 30,000 to 45,000 clones, roughly 70% appearing once. Before sequencing, viral peptide pools were used by the ViraFEST assay to expand antigen-specific CD4+ T cells. After roughly 11 days in culture, the CD4+ T cells were isolated. Among the vaccine recipients, none had a prior SARS-CoV-2 infection, and nucleocapsid antibodies were negative. CDR1 and CDR2 (germline): SGHRS, YFSETQ. The CDR3 extends over 13 amino acids. The ends were cut back, 7 bases at V and 2 bases at J, with 13 bases in the middle.

The receptor's source is a human donor who received a COVID-19 vaccine. This chain connects TRBV5-1 to TRBJ2-7; D not resolved. Sample: CD4+ T cells from PBMCs cultured with SARS-CoV-2 spike peptides, taken before COVID-19 vaccination. CDR3 amino acids: CASSDRPTYEQYF. Here the CDR3 DNA reads TGCGCCAGCTCCGACCGCCCGACCTACGAGCAGTACTTC.